The sample holds a few counts of the clone carrying this T cell receptor beta chain. Its specificity is unknown. These data originate in a study of human T cells and chemical hapten exposure. As handled by the study authors: Per sample, the median was 95,638 TCRs, with values from around 24,000 to 710,000. TCRdb re-called the RACE reads with MiXCR, one entry per CDR3 protein. These V and J calls derive from TCRdb rather than the authors' analysis. This sample yields some 350,000 distinct CDR3 sequences, of which around 7% are seen a single time; 8% to 9% belongs to the top ten. General observations from the study: After DPC sensitization, TCRs above 1 in 1000 frequency showed no change.

Time point defined: patch test 1, 2 weeks after DPC sensitization. Treatment given: therapeutic diphenylcyclopropenone sensitization with weekly scalp DPC. The CDR3 loop spans 13 amino acids. Germline assignment: CDR1 DFQATT and CDR2 SNEGSKA (reference sequence). Trimming stripped 0 bases from V and 5 bases from J, with 9 bases between. This sequence joins TRBV20-1 and TRBJ2-3, with D possibly being TRBD1 (5 bases). This receptor was identified in a woman under 30 with alopecia areata. Some clones in this sample may be carry-over from other donors' samples. The specimen was whole blood, collected in connection with sensitization to the hapten diphenylcyclopropenone (DPC). CDR3 sequence reads: CSARDVRGDTQYF. CDR3 sequence (DNA): TGCAGTGCTAGAGATGTTAGGGGAGATACGCAGTATTTT.